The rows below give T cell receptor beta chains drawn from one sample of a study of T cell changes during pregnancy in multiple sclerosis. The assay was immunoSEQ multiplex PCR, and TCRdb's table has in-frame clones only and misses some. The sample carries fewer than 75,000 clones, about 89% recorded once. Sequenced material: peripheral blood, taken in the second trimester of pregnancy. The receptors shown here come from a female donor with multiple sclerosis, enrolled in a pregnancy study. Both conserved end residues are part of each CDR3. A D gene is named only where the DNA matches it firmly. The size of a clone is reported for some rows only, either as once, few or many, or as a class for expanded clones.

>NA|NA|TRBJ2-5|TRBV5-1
TGCGCCAGCAGCCCCGGGGGGCAAAGGGAAGAGACCCAGTACTTC
CASSPGGQREETQYF
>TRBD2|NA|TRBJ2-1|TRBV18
TGTGCCAGCTCACCACTTATAGCGGGAGGATACAATGAGCAGTTCTTC
CASSPLIAGGYNEQFF
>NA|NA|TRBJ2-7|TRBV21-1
TGTGCCAGCAGCAAATGGGGGCGCCTATTATGCGAGCAGTACTTC
CASSKWGRLLCEQYF
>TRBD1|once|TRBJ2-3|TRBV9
TGTGCCAGCAGCGTAGCAGTAGGACAGGGCGCAGATACGCAGTATTTT
CASSVAVGQGADTQYF
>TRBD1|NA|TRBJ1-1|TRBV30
TGTGCCTGGAGTCCGGGACAGAAGAACACTGAAGCTTTCTTT
CAWSPGQKNTEAFF
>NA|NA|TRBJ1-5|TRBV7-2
TGTGCCAGCAGCTTAGGAGGTTGGGGCCACCAGCCCCAGCATTTT
CASSLGGWGHQPQHF
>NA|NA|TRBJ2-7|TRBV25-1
TGTGCCAGCACCTTAGACGGGGGCTCCTACGAGCAGTACTTC
CASTLDGGSYEQYF
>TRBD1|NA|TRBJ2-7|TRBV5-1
TGCGCCAGCAGCTTGGGGACAGGGCCCACCTACGAGCAGTACTTC
CASSLGTGPTYEQYF
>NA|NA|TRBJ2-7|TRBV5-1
TGCGCCAGCAGCTTGTCGACTAGTAATTACGAGCAGTACTTC
CASSLSTSNYEQYF
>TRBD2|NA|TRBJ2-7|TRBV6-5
TGTGCCAGCAGTTCCCATGGACTAGGGGCTAGCTACGAGCAGTACTTC
CASSSHGLGASYEQYF
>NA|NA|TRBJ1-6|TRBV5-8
TGTGCCAGCAGCTTTCGGACTGGGACCTATAATTCACCCCTCCACTTT
CASSFRTGTYNSPLHF
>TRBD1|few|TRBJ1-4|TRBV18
TGTGCCAGCTCGCTCGGGACAGCTAATGAAAAACTGTTTTTT
CASSLGTANEKLFF
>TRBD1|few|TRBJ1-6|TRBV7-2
TGTGCCAGCAGCGATACAGGGGAACCCCTCCACTTT
CASSDTGEPLHF
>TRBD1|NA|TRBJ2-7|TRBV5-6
TGTGCCAGCAGCCCGTCCCCTACAGGGGGCAACGAGCAGTACTTC
CASSPSPTGGNEQYF
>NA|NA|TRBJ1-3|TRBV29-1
TGCAGCGTTAACGCGGGCCATTCAGGAAACACCATATATTTT
CSVNAGHSGNTIYF
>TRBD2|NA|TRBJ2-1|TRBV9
TGTGCCAGCAGCGCAAGCGGGAGTATCTACAATGAGCAGTTCTTC
CASSASGSIYNEQFF
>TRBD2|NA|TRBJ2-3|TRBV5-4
TGTGCCAGCAGCCCTGGGACTAGCGGGAGGTTTTCGGGAGATACGCAGTATTTT
CASSPGTSGRFSGDTQYF
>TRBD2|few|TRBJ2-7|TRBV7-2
TGTGCCAGCAGCTTGGGGACTAGTGCCTACGAGCAGTACTTC
CASSLGTSAYEQYF
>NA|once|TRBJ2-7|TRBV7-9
TGTGCCAGCAGCCCACAGGGTCTTCCAGGGTGGGTCTACGAGCAGTACTTC
CASSPQGLPGWVYEQYF
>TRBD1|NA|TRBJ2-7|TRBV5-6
TGTGCCAGCAGCTGGGGACAGACAACCTACGCCGAGCAGTACTTC
CASSWGQTTYAEQYF
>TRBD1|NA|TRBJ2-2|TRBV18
TGTGCCAGCTCACCACAGGGGGCGGCTGGGGAGCTGTTTTTT
CASSPQGAAGELFF
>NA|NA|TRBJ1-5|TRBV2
TGTGCCAGCAGTGAATACGGGACACCCAATCAGCCCCAGCATTTT
CASSEYGTPNQPQHF
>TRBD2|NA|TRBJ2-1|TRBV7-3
TGTGCCAGCAGCCCCTCAGGACTAGACGGCGGTGAGCAGTTCTTC
CASSPSGLDGGEQFF
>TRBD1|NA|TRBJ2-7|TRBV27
TGTGCCAGCAACCTTGACAGGGGGACAGAGCAGTACTTC
CASNLDRGTEQYF
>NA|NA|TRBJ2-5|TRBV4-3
TGCGCCAGCAGCCAAGTTTCGGGGAGGCTACAGACCCAGTACTTC
CASSQVSGRLQTQYF
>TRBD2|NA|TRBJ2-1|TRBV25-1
TGTGCCAGCAGTGAGGGCGCGGCTAGCGGACCCCACAATGAGCAGTTCTTC
CASSEGAASGPHNEQFF
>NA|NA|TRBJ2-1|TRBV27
TGTGCCAGCAGTTATTCGACTGGCAATGAGCAGTTCTTC
CASSYSTGNEQFF
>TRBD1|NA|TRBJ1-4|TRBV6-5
TGTGCCAGCAGTATAGGGGGCGCGGAGGAAAAACTGTTTTTT
CASSIGGAEEKLFF
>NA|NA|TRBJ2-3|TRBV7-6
TGTGCCAGCAGCTCCCCATCCGGTACGCAGTATTTT
CASSSPSGTQYF
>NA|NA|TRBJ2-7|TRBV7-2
TGTGCCAGCAGACTAGCTCGTGAGCAGTACTTC
CASRLAREQYF
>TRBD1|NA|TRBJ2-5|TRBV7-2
TGTGCCAGCACCCTCGGGTTGGGACAGGGGCAAGAGACCCAGTACTTC
CASTLGLGQGQETQYF
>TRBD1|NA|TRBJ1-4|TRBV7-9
TGTGCCAGCAGGCCGACGACAGGGGAAAGGGAAAAACTGTTTTTT
CASRPTTGEREKLFF
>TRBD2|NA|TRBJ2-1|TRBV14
TGTGCCAGCAGCCATCGTCTAGCGGGTGTGAAAGCCTCCTACAATGAGCAGTTCTTC
CASSHRLAGVKASYNEQFF
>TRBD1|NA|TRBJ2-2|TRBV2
TGTGCCAGCAGCGGAAGGACAGGGGGTGCGAACACCGGGGAGCTGTTTTTT
CASSGRTGGANTGELFF
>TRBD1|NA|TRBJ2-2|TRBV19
TGTGCCAGTACCCGGACAGGGGGCAGCACCGGGGAGCTGTTTTTT
CASTRTGGSTGELFF
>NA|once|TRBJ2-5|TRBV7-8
TGTGCCAGCAGCTTTCGGGAATCTCAAGAGACCCAGTACTTC
CASSFRESQETQYF
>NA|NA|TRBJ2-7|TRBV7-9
TGTGCCAGCAGCTTAAGTGCAGGATCCGAGCAGTACTTC
CASSLSAGSEQYF
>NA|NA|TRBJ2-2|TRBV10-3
TGTGCCACCTCTGCGGGGCGGAGAGACACCGGGGAGCTGTTTTTT
CATSAGRRDTGELFF
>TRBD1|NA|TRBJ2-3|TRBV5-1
TGCGCCAGCAGCTTCGCGACAGGGGAAAGCACAGATACGCAGTATTTT
CASSFATGESTDTQYF
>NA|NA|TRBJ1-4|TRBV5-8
TGTGCCAGCAGCCCCACCGGCAGGACTTTCGCCCTGTTT
CASSPTGRTFALF
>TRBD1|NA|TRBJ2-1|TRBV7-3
TGTGCCAGCAGCCGAGTACAGGGGACCTACAATGAGCAGTTCTTC
CASSRVQGTYNEQFF
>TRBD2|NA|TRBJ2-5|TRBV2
TGTGCCAGCAGCAATCGGGGGGTACGGGGTAGAGATGATGGTTCTGGAGAGACCCAGTACTTC
CASSNRGVRGRDDGSGETQYF
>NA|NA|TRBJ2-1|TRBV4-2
TGTGCCAGCAGCCAAGAGAGGGAGCAGTTCTTC
CASSQEREQFF
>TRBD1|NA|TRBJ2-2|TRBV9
TGTGCCAGCAGCGTAGACAGGGGAAACGGGGAGCTGTTTTTT
CASSVDRGNGELFF
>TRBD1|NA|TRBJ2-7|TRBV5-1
TGCGCCAGCAGCTTGATCGATGGACAGGGCCCCTACGAGCAGTACTTC
CASSLIDGQGPYEQYF
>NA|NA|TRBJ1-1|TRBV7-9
TGTGCCAGCAGCTTAAGGGGTGTGGCAGAAAAGAACACTGAAGCTTTCTTT
CASSLRGVAEKNTEAFF
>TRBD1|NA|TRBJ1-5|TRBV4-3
TGCGCCAGCAGCCAACAAACAGGGGACAATCAGCCCCAGCATTTT
CASSQQTGDNQPQHF
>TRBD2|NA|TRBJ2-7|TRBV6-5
TGTGCCAGCAGCTCCGGGACTAGCGAGACCTACGAGCAGTACTTC
CASSSGTSETYEQYF
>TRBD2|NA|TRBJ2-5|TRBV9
TGTGCCAGCAGCGGGGGCGGGGGGGTCCAAGAGACCCAGTACTTC
CASSGGGGVQETQYF
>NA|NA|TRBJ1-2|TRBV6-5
TGTGCCAGCACCACGGGACTCTTAGGGGACTATGGCTACACCTTC
CASTTGLLGDYGYTF
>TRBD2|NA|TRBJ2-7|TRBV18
TGTGCCAGCTCACCTCTAGCGGGTTCTTCCTACGAGCAGTACTTC
CASSPLAGSSYEQYF